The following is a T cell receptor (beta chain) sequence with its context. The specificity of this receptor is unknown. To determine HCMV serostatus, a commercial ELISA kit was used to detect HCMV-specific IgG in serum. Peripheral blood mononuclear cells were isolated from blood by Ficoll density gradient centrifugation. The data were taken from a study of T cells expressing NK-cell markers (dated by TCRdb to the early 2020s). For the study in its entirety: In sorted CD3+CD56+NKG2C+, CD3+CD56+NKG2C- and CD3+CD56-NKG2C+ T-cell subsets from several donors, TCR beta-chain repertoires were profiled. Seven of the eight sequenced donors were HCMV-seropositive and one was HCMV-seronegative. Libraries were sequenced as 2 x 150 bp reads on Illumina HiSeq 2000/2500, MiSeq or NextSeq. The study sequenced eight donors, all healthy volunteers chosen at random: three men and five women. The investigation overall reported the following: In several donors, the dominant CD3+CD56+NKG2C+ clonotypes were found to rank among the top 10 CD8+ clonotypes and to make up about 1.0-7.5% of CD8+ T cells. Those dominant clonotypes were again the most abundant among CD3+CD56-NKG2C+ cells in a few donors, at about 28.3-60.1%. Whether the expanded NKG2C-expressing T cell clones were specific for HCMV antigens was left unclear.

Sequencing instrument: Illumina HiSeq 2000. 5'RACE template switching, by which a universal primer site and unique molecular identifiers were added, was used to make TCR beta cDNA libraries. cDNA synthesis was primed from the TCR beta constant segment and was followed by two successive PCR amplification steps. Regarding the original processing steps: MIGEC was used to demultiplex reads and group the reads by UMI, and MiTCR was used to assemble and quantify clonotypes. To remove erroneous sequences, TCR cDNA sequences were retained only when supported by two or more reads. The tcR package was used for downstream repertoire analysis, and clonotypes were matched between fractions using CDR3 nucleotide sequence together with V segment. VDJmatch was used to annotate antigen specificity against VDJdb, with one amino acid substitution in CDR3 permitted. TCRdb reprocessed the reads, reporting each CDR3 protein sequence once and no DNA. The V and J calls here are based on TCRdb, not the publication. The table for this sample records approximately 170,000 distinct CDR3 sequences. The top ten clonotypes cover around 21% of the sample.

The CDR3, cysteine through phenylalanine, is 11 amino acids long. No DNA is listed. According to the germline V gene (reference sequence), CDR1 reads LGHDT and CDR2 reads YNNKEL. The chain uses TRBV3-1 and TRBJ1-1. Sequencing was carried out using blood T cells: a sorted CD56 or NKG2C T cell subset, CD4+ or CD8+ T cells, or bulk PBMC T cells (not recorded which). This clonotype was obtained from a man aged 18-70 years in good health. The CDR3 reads CASSHRQEAFF.